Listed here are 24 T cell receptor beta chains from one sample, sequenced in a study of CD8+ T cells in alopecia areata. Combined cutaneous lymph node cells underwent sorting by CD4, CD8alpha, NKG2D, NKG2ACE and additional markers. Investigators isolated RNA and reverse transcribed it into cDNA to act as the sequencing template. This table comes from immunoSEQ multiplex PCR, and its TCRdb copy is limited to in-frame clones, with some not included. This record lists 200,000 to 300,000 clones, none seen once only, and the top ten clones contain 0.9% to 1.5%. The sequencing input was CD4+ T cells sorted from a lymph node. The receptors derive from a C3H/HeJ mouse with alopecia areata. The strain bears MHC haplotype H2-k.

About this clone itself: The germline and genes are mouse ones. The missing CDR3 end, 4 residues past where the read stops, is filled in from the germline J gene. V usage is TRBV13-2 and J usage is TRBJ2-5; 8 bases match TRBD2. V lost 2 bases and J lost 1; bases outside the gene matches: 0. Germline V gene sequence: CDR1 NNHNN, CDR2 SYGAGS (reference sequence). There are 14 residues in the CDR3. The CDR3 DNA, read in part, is TGTGCCAGCGGTGAACTGGGGGACCAAGAC. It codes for CASGELGDQD. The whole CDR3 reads CASGELGDQDTQYF.

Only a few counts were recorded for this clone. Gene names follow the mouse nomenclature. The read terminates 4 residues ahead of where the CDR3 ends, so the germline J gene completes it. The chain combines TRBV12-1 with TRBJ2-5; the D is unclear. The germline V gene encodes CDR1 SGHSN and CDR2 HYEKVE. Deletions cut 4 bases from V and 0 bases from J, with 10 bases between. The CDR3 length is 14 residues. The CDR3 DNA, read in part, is TGTGCCAGCTCCCGCCAGCCTAACCAAGAC. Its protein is CASSRQPNQD. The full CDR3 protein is CASSRQPNQDTQYF.

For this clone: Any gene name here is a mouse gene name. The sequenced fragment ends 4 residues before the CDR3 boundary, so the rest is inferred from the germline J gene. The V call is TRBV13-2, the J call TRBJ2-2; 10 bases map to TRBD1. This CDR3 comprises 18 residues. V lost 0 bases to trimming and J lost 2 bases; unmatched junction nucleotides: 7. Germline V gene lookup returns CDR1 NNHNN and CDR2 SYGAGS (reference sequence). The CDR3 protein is CASGDARDRGTNTGQLYF. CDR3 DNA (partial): TGTGCCAGCGGTGATGCCCGGGACAGGGGAACGAACACCGGG.

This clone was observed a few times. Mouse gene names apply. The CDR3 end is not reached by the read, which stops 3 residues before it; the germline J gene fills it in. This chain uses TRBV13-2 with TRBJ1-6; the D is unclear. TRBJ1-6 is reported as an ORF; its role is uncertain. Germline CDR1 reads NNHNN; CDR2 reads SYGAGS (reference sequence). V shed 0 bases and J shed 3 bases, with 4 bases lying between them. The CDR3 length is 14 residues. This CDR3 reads CASGDASYNSPLYF. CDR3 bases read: TGTGCCAGCGGTGATGCCAGCTATAATTCGCCC.

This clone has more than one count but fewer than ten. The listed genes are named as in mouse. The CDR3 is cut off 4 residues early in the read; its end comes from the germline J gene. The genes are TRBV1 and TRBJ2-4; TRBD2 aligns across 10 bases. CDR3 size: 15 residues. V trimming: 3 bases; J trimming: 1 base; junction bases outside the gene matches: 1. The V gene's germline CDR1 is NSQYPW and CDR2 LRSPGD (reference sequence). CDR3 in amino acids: CTCSAWGGGQNTLYF. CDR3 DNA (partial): TGCACCTGCAGTGCCTGGGGGGGCGGTCAAAAC. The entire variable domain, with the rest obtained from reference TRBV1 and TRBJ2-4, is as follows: VTLLEQNPRWRLVPRGQAVNLRCILKNSQYPWMSWYQQDLQKQLQWLFTLRSPGDKEVKSLPGADYLATRVTDTELRLQVANMSQGRTLYCTCSAWGGGQNTLYFGAGTRLSVL.

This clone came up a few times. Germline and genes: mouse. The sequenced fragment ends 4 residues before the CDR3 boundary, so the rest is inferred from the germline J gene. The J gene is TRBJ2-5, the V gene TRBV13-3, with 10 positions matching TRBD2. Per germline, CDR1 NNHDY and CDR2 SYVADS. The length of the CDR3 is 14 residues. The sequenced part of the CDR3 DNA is TGTGCCAGCAGGAAACTGGGGGGGAGGGAC. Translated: CASRKLGGRD. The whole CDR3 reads CASRKLGGRDTQYF.

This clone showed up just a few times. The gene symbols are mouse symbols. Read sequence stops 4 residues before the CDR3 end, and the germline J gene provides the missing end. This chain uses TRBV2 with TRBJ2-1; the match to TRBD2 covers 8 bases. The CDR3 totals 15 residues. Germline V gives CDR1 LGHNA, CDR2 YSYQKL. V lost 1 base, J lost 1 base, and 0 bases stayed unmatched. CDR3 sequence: CASSQGLGNYAEQFF. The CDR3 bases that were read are TGTGCCAGCAGCCAAGGACTGGGGAACTATGCT.

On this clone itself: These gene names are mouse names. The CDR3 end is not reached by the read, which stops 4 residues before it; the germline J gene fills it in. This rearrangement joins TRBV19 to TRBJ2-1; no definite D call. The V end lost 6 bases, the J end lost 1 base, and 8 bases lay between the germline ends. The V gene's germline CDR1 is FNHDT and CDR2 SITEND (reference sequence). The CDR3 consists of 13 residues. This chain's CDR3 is CASKRSNYAEQFF. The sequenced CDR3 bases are TGTGCCAGCAAAAGGTCCAACTATGCT.

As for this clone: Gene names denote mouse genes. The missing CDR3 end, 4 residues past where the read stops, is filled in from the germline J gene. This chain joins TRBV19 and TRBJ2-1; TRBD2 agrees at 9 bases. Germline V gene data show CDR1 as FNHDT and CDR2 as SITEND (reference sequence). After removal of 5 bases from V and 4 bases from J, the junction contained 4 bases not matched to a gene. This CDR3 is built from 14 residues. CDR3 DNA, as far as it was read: TGTGCCAGCAGGTCACTGGGGGGTTATGCT. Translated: CASRSLGGYA. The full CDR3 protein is CASRSLGGYAEQFF.

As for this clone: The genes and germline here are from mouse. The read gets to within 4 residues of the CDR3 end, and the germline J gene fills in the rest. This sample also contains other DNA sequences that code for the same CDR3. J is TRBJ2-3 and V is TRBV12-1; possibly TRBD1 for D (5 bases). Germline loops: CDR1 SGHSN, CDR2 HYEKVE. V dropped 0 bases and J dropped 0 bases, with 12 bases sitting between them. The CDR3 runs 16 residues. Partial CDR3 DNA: TGTGCCAGCTCTCTCCCCGACAGAACTAGTGCAGAA. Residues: CASSLPDRTSAE. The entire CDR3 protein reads CASSLPDRTSAETLYF.

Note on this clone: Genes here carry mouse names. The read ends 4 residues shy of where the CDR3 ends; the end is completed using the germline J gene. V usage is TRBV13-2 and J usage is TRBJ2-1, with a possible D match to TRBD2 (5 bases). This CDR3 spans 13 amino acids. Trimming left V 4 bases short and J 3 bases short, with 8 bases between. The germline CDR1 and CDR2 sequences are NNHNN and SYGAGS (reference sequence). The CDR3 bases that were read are TGTGCCAGCGGTCCTGGGAGCTATGCT. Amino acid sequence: CASGPGSYA. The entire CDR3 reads CASGPGSYAEQFF.

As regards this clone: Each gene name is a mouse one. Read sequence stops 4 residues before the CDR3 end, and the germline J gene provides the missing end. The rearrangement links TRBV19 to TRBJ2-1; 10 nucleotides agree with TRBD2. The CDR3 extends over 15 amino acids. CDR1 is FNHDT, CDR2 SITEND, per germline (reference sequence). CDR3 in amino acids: CASSITRLGGSEQFF. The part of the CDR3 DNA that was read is TGTGCCAGCAGTATTACAAGACTGGGGGGATCT.

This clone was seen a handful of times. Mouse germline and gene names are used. The CDR3 protein is CASSDEGQNYEQYF. The CDR3 bases that were read are TGTGCCAGCAGTGATGAGGGACAGAACTAT. The chain employs TRBV13-3 and TRBJ2-7, with 7 bases identical to TRBD1. The read ends 4 residues before the CDR3 terminus; that terminus is restored from the germline J gene. This CDR3 spans 14 amino acids. Germline trimming cut 0 bases from V and 3 bases from J; bases unmatched to any gene: 3. The V gene's germline CDR1 is NNHDY and CDR2 SYVADS.

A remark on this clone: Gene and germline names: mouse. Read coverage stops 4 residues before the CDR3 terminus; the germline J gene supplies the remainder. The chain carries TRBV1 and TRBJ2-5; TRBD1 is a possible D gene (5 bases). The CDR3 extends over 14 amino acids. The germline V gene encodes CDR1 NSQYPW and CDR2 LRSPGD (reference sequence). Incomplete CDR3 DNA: TGCACCTGCAGTGCAGAGGCAGGGCAGGAC. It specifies CTCSAEAGQD. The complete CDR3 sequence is CTCSAEAGQDTQYF.

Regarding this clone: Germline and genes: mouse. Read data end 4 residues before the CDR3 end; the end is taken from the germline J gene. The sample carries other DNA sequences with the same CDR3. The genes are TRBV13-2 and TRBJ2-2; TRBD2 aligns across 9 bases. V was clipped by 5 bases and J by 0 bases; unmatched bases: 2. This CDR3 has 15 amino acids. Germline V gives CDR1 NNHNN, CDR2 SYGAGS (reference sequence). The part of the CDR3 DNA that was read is TGTGCCAGCGGAGACTGGGGGTCAAACACCGGG. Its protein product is CASGDWGSNTG. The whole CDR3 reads CASGDWGSNTGQLYF.

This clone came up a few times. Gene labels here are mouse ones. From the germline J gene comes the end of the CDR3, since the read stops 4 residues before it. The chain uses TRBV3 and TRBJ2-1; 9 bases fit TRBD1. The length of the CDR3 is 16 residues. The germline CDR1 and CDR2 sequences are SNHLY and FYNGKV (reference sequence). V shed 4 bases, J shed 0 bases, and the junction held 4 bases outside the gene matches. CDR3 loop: CASSSRDRDNYAEQFF. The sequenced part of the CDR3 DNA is TGTGCCAGCAGCTCCCGGGACAGGGATAACTATGCT. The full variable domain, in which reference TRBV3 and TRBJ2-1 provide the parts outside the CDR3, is GPKVLQIPSHQIIDMGQMVTLNCDPVSNHLYFYWYKQILGQQMEFLVNFYNGKVMEKSKLFKDQFSVERPDGSYFTLKIQPTALEDSAVYFCASSSRDRDNYAEQFFGPGTRLTVL.

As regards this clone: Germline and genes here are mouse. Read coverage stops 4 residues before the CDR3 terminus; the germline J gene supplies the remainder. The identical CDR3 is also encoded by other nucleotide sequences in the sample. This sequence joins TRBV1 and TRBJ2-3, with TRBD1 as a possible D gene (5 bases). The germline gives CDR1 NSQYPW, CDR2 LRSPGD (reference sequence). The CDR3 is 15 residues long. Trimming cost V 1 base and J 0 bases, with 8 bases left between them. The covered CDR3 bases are TGCACCTGCAGTGCAGGACAGCCTAGTGCAGAA. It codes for CTCSAGQPSAE. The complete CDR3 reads CTCSAGQPSAETLYF.

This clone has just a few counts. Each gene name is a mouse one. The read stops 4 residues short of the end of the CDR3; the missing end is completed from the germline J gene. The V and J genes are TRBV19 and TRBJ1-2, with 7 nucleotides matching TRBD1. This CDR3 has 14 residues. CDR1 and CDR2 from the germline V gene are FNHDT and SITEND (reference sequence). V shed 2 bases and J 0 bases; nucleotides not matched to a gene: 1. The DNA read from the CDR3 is TGTGCCAGCAGTATGAGGGGGCCAAACTCC. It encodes CASSMRGPNS. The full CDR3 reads CASSMRGPNSDYTF.

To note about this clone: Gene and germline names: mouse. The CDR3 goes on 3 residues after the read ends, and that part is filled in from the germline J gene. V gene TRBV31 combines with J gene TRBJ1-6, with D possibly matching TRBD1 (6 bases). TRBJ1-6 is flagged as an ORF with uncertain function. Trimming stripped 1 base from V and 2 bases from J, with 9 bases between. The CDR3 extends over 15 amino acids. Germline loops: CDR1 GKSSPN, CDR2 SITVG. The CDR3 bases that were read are TGTGCCTGGAGTCCCGACAGGACCTATAATTCGCCC. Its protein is CAWSPDRTYNSP. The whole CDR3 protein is CAWSPDRTYNSPLYF.

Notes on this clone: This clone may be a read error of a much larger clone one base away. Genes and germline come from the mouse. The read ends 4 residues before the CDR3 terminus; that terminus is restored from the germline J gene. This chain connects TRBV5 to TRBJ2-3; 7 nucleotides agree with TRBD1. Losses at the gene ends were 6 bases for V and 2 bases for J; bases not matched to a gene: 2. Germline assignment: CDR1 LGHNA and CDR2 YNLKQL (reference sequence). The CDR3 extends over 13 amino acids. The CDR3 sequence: CASSDRVAETLYF. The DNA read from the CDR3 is TGTGCCAGCAGTGACAGGGTTGCAGAA.

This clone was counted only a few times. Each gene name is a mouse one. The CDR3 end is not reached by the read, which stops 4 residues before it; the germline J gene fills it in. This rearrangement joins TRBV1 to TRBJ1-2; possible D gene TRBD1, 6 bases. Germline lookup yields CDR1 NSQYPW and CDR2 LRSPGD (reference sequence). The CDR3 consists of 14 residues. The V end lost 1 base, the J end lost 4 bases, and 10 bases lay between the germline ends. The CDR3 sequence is CTCSAGTETSDYTF. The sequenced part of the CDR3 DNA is TGCACCTGCAGTGCAGGGACAGAAACCTCC.

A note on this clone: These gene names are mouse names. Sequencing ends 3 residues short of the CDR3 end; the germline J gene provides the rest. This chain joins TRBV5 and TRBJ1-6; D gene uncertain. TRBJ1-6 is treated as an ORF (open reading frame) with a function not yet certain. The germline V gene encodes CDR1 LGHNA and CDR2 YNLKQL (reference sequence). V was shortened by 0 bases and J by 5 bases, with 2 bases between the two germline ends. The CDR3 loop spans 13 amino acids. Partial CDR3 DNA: TGTGCCAGCAGCCAAGAGGATAATTCGCCC. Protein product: CASSQEDNSP. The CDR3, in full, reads CASSQEDNSPLYF.

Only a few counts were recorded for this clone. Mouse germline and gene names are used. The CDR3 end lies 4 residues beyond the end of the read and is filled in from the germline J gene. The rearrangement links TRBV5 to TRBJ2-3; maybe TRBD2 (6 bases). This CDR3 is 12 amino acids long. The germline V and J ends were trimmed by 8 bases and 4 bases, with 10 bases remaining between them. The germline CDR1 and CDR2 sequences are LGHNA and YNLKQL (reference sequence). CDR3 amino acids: CASSGDPETLYF. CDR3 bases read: TGTGCCAGCTCTGGGGACCCAGAA.

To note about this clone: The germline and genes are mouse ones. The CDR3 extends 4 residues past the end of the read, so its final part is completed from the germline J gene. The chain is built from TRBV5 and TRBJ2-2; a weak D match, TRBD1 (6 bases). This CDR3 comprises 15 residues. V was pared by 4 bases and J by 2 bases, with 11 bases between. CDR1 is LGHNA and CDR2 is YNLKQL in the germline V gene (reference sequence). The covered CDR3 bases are TGTGCCAGCAGCCCCTATACAGGGAACACCGGG. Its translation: CASSPYTGNTG. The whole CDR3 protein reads CASSPYTGNTGQLYF.